These T cell receptor beta chains were read from a single sample in a study of cytomegalovirus exposure and HLA in healthy donors. TCRdb keeps only in-frame clones here, not all; method: immunoSEQ multiplex PCR. The data contain about 61,000 clones, around 90% of them seen just once; the ten biggest clones take up around 1.5%. The sequenced sample consisted of PBMCs. These receptors all stem from a man between 25 and 39 years old in good health and CMV-seropositive. Both conserved end residues are part of each CDR3. The D gene is left open where the match is weak. Some rows mark clone size as missing; the rest say once, few, many or name a class of expanded clone.

d_gene: .
v_gene: TRBV30
abundance: .
j_gene: TRBJ2-1
CDR3aa: CAWSTGGSYNEQFF
CDR3nt: TGTGCCTGGAGTACCGGAGGCTCCTACAATGAGCAGTTCTTC

d_gene: TRBD2
v_gene: TRBV9
abundance: once
j_gene: TRBJ2-1
CDR3aa: CASSVGTSGRDEQFF
CDR3nt: TGTGCCAGCAGCGTCGGGACTAGCGGGAGGGATGAGCAGTTCTTC

d_gene: .
v_gene: TRBV5-8
abundance: .
j_gene: TRBJ1-1
CDR3aa: CASSLLRVKEAFF
CDR3nt: TGTGCCAGCAGCTTGCTTAGAGTAAAGGAAGCTTTCTTT

d_gene: .
v_gene: TRBV5-1
abundance: .
j_gene: TRBJ2-3
CDR3aa: CASSSGLYPPTDTQYF
CDR3nt: TGCGCCAGCAGCTCGGGACTTTACCCACCCACAGATACGCAGTATTTT

d_gene: TRBD2
v_gene: TRBV11-3
abundance: .
j_gene: TRBJ2-5
CDR3aa: CASSPYQLAGEPDQETQYF
CDR3nt: TGTGCCAGCAGCCCCTATCAACTAGCGGGAGAGCCAGACCAAGAGACCCAGTACTTC

d_gene: TRBD2
v_gene: TRBV4-1
abundance: .
j_gene: TRBJ2-1
CDR3aa: CASSHPGERGTTEQFF
CDR3nt: TGCGCCAGCAGCCACCCCGGGGAGCGGGGGACTACTGAGCAGTTCTTC

d_gene: TRBD2
v_gene: TRBV7-9
abundance: .
j_gene: TRBJ2-7
CDR3aa: CSSSLNSGRNSYEQYF
CDR3nt: TGTTCCAGCAGCTTGAACAGCGGGAGAAACTCCTACGAGCAGTACTTC

d_gene: TRBD2
v_gene: TRBV4-2
abundance: .
j_gene: TRBJ2-3
CDR3aa: CASSQAGGETDTQYF
CDR3nt: TGTGCCAGCAGCCAAGCGGGAGGGGAAACAGATACGCAGTATTTT

d_gene: TRBD1
v_gene: TRBV30
abundance: .
j_gene: TRBJ2-5
CDR3aa: CAWSAGTGEGETQYF
CDR3nt: TGTGCCTGGAGTGCCGGGACAGGGGAGGGAGAGACCCAGTACTTC

d_gene: .
v_gene: TRBV18
abundance: .
j_gene: TRBJ1-6
CDR3aa: CASSRAGDSNSPLHF
CDR3nt: TGTGCCAGCTCACGAGCAGGGGATTCGAATTCACCCCTCCACTTT

d_gene: TRBD2
v_gene: TRBV30
abundance: once
j_gene: TRBJ2-7
CDR3aa: CAWSVLGLAHEQYF
CDR3nt: TGTGCCTGGAGTGTACTGGGACTAGCCCACGAGCAGTACTTC

d_gene: TRBD1
v_gene: TRBV7-9
abundance: .
j_gene: TRBJ1-1
CDR3aa: CASSPGQGASEAFF
CDR3nt: TGTGCCAGCAGCCCCGGACAGGGGGCATCTGAAGCTTTCTTT

d_gene: TRBD2
v_gene: TRBV25-1
abundance: once
j_gene: TRBJ2-7
CDR3aa: CASRGPSGTYEQYF
CDR3nt: TGTGCCAGCAGGGGGCCTAGCGGCACCTACGAGCAGTACTTC

d_gene: .
v_gene: TRBV7-6
abundance: .
j_gene: TRBJ2-1
CDR3aa: CASSLGTESYNEQFF
CDR3nt: TGTGCCAGCAGCTTAGGTACCGAGAGTTACAATGAGCAGTTCTTC

d_gene: TRBD2
v_gene: TRBV7-9
abundance: .
j_gene: TRBJ2-1
CDR3aa: CASSRLTSGSYNEQFF
CDR3nt: TGTGCCAGCAGCCGCCTTACTAGCGGCTCCTACAATGAGCAGTTCTTC

d_gene: .
v_gene: TRBV9
abundance: .
j_gene: TRBJ2-7
CDR3aa: CASSVGTVSSYEQYF
CDR3nt: TGTGCCAGCAGCGTAGGGACAGTAAGCTCCTACGAGCAGTACTTC

d_gene: TRBD1
v_gene: TRBV29-1
abundance: .
j_gene: TRBJ2-1
CDR3aa: CSGGQGNEQFF
CDR3nt: TGCAGCGGAGGACAGGGGAATGAGCAGTTCTTC

d_gene: TRBD1
v_gene: TRBV7-2
abundance: .
j_gene: TRBJ1-1
CDR3aa: CASSPRTGRAEAFF
CDR3nt: TGTGCCAGCAGCCCCCGGACAGGGAGGGCTGAAGCTTTCTTT

d_gene: .
v_gene: TRBV18
abundance: .
j_gene: TRBJ1-1
CDR3aa: CASSLGPNTEAFF
CDR3nt: TGTGCCAGCTCTCTTGGGCCGAACACTGAAGCTTTCTTT

d_gene: .
v_gene: TRBV5-4
abundance: .
j_gene: TRBJ1-2
CDR3aa: CASSLRLYGYTF
CDR3nt: TGTGCCAGCAGCTTGAGACTCTATGGCTACACCTTC

d_gene: TRBD1
v_gene: TRBV6-5
abundance: .
j_gene: TRBJ1-2
CDR3aa: CASSGQGAGGYTF
CDR3nt: TGTGCCAGCAGTGGACAGGGGGCAGGGGGCTACACCTTC

d_gene: .
v_gene: TRBV19
abundance: .
j_gene: TRBJ2-2
CDR3aa: CASKTENTGELFF
CDR3nt: TGTGCCAGTAAAACAGAAAACACCGGGGAGCTGTTTTTT

d_gene: .
v_gene: TRBV9
abundance: .
j_gene: TRBJ1-1
CDR3aa: CASSKEGLGNTEAFF
CDR3nt: TGTGCCAGCAGCAAGGAGGGGCTGGGGAACACTGAAGCTTTCTTT

d_gene: .
v_gene: TRBV7-9
abundance: .
j_gene: TRBJ1-1
CDR3aa: CASSSQAQLQNTEAFF
CDR3nt: TGTGCCAGCAGCTCCCAGGCACAGCTACAGAACACTGAAGCTTTCTTT